These T cell receptor beta chains were read from a single sample in a study of T cell responses to AZD1222 COVID-19 vaccine. Repertoires were generated with immunoSEQ multiplex PCR, while TCRdb's copy carries only in-frame clones and drops some. The data show 150,000 to 200,000 clones, around 90% seen once. The material sequenced was peripheral blood, taken 28 days after the second AZD1222 dose. Source of these receptors: an adult who received the AZD1222 COVID-19 vaccine. Each CDR3 is given with its conserved first and last residue. A D gene is named only where the DNA matches it firmly. Expanded clones are given a class, and other clones once, few, many or no size at all.

13 TRBJ2-5 NA TRBV10-3 NA TGTGCCATCAGTGTTCGAGGGGAAGAGACCCAGTACTTC CAISVRGEETQYF
14 TRBJ2-5 TRBD2 TRBV28 NA TGTGCCAGCAGGGTAGCGGGGTCACAAGAGACCCAGTACTTC CASRVAGSQETQYF
18 TRBJ2-7 TRBD2 TRBV7-2 NA TGTGCCAGCAGCTTGAGCGGGGGAATGGGAGCCAACCTACGGGAGCAGTACTTC CASSLSGGMGANLREQYF
14 TRBJ1-5 NA TRBV28 once TGTGCCAGCGGGATGGGTTCTCAGGTCCAGCCCCAGCATTTT CASGMGSQVQPQHF
17 TRBJ1-3 NA TRBV9 NA TGTGCCAGCAGCTTCACCGGACGGGCGATATCTGGAAACACCATATATTTT CASSFTGRAISGNTIYF
15 TRBJ2-1 TRBD2 TRBV5-1 NA TGCGCCAGCAGCTCCAGCGGGAGCGCAGACAATGAGCAGTTCTTC CASSSSGSADNEQFF
16 TRBJ2-5 NA TRBV4-2 NA TGTGCCAGCAGCCAAGCCCCGCAGGGAGAGTGGGAGACCCAGTACTTC CASSQAPQGEWETQYF
18 TRBJ1-3 TRBD1 TRBV7-6 NA TGTGCCAGCAGCCCCCAGCAGACAGGGAGAGGCTCTGGAAACACCATATATTTT CASSPQQTGRGSGNTIYF
13 TRBJ2-2 NA TRBV5-4 NA TGTGCCAGCAGCCTGGACGGCACCGGGGAGCTGTTTTTT CASSLDGTGELFF
14 TRBJ2-7 NA TRBV6-5 NA TGTGCCAGCAGTTCAGGCAGCAGTTCCTACGAGCAGTACTTC CASSSGSSSYEQYF
18 TRBJ2-1 TRBD2 TRBV4-2 NA TGTGCCAGCAGCCAAGGGACTAGCGGGGGTACAAAAAACAATGAGCAGTTCTTC CASSQGTSGGTKNNEQFF
12 TRBJ1-4 NA TRBV19 NA TGTGCCAGTAGTATAGAGGGGGGAAAACTGTTTTTT CASSIEGGKLFF
18 TRBJ2-3 TRBD1 TRBV6-2/TRBV6-3 NA TGTGCCAGCAGTTACCCGGGACAGGGGACCTACAGCACAGATACGCAGTATTTT CASSYPGQGTYSTDTQYF
13 TRBJ1-2 TRBD1 TRBV19 NA TGTGCCAGTAGCGGACAGGGGGCCTATGGCTACACCTTC CASSGQGAYGYTF
13 TRBJ1-1 NA TRBV30 NA TGTGCCTATAATCAGGGCGGGGGCACTGAAGCTTTCTTT CAYNQGGGTEAFF
16 TRBJ1-1 NA TRBV7-6 once TGTGCCAGCAGCTTAGCGGCAGGCGACAAGAACACTGAAGCTTTCTTT CASSLAAGDKNTEAFF
15 TRBJ1-1 NA TRBV5-1 NA TGCGCCAGCAGCTTGGATGGCTACTCGAACACTGAAGCTTTCTTT CASSLDGYSNTEAFF
16 TRBJ2-7 NA TRBV19 NA TGTGCCAGTAGTATAGTAGGGCTAGCGACCGGCGGAGAGCAGTACTTC CASSIVGLATGGEQYF
15 TRBJ1-5 NA TRBV5-8 NA TGTGCCAGCAGCGGACAGCCTTATAGCAATCAGCCCCAGCATTTT CASSGQPYSNQPQHF
14 TRBJ2-3 NA TRBV4-2 few TGTGCCAGCAGCCAAGACTTTGAGGCAGATACGCAGTATTTT CASSQDFEADTQYF
12 TRBJ1-2 NA TRBV18 NA TGTGCCAGCTCACCGAGGGGCGAAGGCTACACCTTC CASSPRGEGYTF
15 TRBJ1-6 NA TRBV7-2 NA TGTGCCAGCACCTTTACAGGGTCCCATAATTCACCCCTCCACTTT CASTFTGSHNSPLHF
13 TRBJ2-7 TRBD2 TRBV19 NA TGTGCCAGTAGTGTTAGCGGGGGGCCCGAGCAGTACTTC CASSVSGGPEQYF
14 TRBJ2-7 NA TRBV18 NA TGTGCCAGCTCACCACGTGACACGGACTACGAGCAGTACTTC CASSPRDTDYEQYF
14 TRBJ2-5 NA TRBV29-1 NA TGCAGCGTTGCCTTCGCTGTCGGCAGGGAGACCCAGTACTTC CSVAFAVGRETQYF
12 TRBJ2-7 NA TRBV18 once TGTGCCAGCTCACCAGGACTCTACGAGCAGTACTTC CASSPGLYEQYF
17 TRBJ2-5 TRBD2 TRBV6-2/TRBV6-3 NA TGTGCCAGCAGTTACCGACCCTCCGGGACTAGATATGAGACCCAGTACTTC CASSYRPSGTRYETQYF
13 TRBJ1-2 NA TRBV30 few TGTGCCTGGAGTGGAGACAGGTCTTATGGCTACACCTTC CAWSGDRSYGYTF
16 TRBJ1-3 TRBD1 TRBV3-1/TRBV3-2 NA TGTGCCAGCAGCATACGACCGGGACAGGGGGGAAACACCATATATTTT CASSIRPGQGGNTIYF